This T cell receptor beta chain derives from a study of blood T cell repertoires in COVID-19. Assay: immunoSEQ multiplex PCR; the TCRdb copy retains only in-frame clones and omits some. The table has 200,000 to 250,000 clones, more than 70% seen once. This clone appeared a single time. Sequencing input: PBMCs or T cells enriched from blood (not recorded which). The TCR comes from a woman between 40 and 50 years old with acute COVID-19.

The CDR3 reads CASRRTGMSNEQYF. The CDR3 coding sequence is TGTGCCAGCAGGAGGACAGGGATGTCTAACGAGCAGTACTTC. The chain has TRBV6-5 and TRBJ2-7, with 8 bases matching TRBD1. Germline V gene lookup returns CDR1 MNHEY and CDR2 SVGAGI. CDR3 length: 14 amino acids. V gave up 6 bases and J gave up 5 bases; unmatched junction bases: 9.